This T cell receptor (beta chain) was captured by sequencing in a study of blood T cell repertoires in COVID-19. About the study: Collection of acute and convalescent COVID-19 samples took place in the United States, Italy and Spain. T cells, B-cell-depleted T cells, or PBMCs supplied cDNA or gDNA.

Assay used: immunoSEQ multiplex PCR; TCRdb lists only in-frame clones, some missing. The repertoire holds roughly 190,000 clones, with 76% as singletons. Participants spanned ages about 18 to 90 years and resided in about two dozen US areas. Assignment of participants to cohorts was predicated upon participant-reported clinical history. Trimming stripped 2 bases from V and 2 bases from J, with 7 bases between. CDR1 is MNHEY, CDR2 SMNVEV, per germline (reference sequence). This CDR3 is built from 14 residues. This TCR derives from a woman aged 50 to 60 with acute COVID-19. The sequenced sample was PBMCs or T cells enriched from blood (not recorded which). The chain uses TRBV27 and TRBJ2-1, with no clear D. CDR3 bases: TGTGCCAGCAGTTTAAATCCCGCCTACAATGAGCAGTTCTTC. Translated: CASSLNPAYNEQFF.